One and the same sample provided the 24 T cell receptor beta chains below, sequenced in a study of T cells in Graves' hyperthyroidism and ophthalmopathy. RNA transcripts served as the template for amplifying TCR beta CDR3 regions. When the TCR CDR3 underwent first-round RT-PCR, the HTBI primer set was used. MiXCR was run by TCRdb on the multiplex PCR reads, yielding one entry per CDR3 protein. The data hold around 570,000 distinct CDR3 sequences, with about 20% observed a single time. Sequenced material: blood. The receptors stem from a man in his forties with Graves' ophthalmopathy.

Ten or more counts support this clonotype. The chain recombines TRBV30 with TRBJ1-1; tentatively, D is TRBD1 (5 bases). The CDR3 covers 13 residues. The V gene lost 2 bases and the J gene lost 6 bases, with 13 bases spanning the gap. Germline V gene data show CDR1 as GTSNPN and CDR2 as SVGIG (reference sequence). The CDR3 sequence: CAWSRGERAEAFF. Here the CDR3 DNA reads TGTGCCTGGAGTCGGGGGGAAAGGGCTGAAGCTTTCTTT.

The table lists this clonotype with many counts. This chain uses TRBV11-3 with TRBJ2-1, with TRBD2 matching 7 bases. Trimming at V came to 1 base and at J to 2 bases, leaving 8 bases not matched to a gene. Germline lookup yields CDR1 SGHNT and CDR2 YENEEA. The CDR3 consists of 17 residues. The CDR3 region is CASSLGGWEGPYNEQFF. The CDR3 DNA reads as TGTGCCAGCAGCTTAGGGGGATGGGAGGGCCCCTACAATGAGCAGTTCTTC.

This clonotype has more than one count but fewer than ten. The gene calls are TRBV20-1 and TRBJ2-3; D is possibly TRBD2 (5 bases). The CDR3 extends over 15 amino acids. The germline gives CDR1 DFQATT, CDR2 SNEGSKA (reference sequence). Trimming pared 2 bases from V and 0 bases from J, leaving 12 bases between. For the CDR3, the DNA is TGCAGTGCTAGACAAAGAAGGACTAGCACAGATACGCAGTATTTT. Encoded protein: CSARQRRTSTDTQYF.

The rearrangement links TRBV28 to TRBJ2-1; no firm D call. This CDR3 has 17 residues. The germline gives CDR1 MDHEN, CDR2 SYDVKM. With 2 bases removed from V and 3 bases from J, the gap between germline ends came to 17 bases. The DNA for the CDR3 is TGTGCCAGCAGTTTAGAAGGTTTAGGGAAATACTACAATGAGCAGTTCTTC. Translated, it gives CASSLEGLGKYYNEQFF.

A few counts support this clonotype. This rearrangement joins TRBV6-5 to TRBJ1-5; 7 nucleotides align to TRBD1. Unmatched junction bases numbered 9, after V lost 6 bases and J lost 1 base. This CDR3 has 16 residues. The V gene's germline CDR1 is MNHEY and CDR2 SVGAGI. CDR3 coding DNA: TGTGCCAGCAGCTATCAGGGGGGGAAGAGCAATCAGCCCCAGCATTTT. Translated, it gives CASSYQGGKSNQPQHF.

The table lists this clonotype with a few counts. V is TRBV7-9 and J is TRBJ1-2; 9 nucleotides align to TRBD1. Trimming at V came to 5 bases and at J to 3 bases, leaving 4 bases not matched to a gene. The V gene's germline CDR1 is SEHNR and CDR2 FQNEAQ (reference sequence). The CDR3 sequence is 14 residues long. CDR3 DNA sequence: TGTGCCAGCAGCCGGACAGGGGCTGACTATGGCTACACCTTC. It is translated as CASSRTGADYGYTF.

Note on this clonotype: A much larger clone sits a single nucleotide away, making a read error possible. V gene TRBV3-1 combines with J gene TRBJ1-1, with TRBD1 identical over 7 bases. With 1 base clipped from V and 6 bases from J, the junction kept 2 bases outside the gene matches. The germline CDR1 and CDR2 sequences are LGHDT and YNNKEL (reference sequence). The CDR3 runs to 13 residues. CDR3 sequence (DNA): TGTGCCAGCAGCCAAGTAGGACAGGCTGAAGCTTTCTTT. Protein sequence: CASSQVGQAEAFF.

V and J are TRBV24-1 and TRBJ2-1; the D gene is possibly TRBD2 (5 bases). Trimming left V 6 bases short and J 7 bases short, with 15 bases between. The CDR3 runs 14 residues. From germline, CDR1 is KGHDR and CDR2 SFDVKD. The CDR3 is CATSKDGERNEQFF. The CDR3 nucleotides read TGTGCCACCAGTAAGGATGGGGAGAGAAATGAGCAGTTCTTC.

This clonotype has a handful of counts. CDR3 sequence: CASSSGGAGDTQYF. The CDR3 region has the DNA TGTGCCAGCAGCTCTGGCGGGGCTGGGGATACGCAGTATTTT. V and J are TRBV11-3 and TRBJ2-3, with a possible D match to TRBD2 (6 bases). V was trimmed by 4 bases and J by 6 bases, leaving 14 bases between them. Germline V lookup: CDR1 SGHNT, CDR2 YENEEA. The CDR3 runs to 14 residues.

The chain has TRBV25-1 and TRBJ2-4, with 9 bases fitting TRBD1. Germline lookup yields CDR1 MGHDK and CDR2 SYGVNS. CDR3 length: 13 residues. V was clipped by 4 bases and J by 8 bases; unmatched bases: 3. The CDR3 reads CASSARDRDIQYF. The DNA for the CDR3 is TGTGCCAGCAGTGCTAGGGACAGGGACATTCAGTACTTC.

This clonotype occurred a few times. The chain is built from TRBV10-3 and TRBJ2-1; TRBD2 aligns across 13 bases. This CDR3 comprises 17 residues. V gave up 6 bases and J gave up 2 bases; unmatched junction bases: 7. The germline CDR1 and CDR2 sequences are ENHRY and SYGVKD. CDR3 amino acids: CAIRLAGGPPTYNEQFF. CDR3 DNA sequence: TGTGCCATCAGACTAGCGGGAGGGCCCCCGACCTACAATGAGCAGTTCTTC.

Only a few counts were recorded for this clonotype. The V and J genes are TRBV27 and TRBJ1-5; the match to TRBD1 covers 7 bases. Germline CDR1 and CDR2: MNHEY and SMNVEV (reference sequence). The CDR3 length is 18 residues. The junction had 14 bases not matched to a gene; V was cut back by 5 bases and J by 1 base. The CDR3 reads CASSKWGQNRRSNQPQHF. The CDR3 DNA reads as TGTGCCAGCAGTAAATGGGGACAGAACCGGAGGAGCAATCAGCCCCAGCATTTT.

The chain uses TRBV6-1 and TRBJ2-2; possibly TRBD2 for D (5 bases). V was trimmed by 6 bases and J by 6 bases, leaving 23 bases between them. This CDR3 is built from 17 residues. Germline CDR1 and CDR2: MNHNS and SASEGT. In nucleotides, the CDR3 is TGTGCCAGCAGCAGCCTATCCGGGATTCCCCCCCCCGGGGAGCTGTTTTTT. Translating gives CASSSLSGIPPPGELFF.

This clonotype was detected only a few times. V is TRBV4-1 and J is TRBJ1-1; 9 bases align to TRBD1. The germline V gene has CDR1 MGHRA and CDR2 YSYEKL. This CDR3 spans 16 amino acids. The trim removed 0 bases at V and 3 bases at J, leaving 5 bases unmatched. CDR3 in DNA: TGCGCCAGCAGCCAAGATGAGGACAGGGGTCACACTGAAGCTTTCTTT. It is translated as CASSQDEDRGHTEAFF.

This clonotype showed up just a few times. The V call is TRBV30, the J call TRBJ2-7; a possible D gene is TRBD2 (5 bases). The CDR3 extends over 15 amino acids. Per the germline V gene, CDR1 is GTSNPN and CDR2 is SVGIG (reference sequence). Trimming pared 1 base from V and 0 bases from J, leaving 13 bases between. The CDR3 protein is CAWSGVRESSYEQYF. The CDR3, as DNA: TGTGCCTGGAGTGGGGTTAGGGAGAGCTCCTACGAGCAGTACTTC.

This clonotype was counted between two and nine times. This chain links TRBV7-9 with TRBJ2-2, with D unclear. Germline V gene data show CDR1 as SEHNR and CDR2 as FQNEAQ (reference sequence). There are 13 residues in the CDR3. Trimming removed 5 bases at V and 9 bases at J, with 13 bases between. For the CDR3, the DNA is TGTGCCAGCAGCCCCCCGTCAGCCTGGGAGCTGTTTTTT. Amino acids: CASSPPSAWELFF.

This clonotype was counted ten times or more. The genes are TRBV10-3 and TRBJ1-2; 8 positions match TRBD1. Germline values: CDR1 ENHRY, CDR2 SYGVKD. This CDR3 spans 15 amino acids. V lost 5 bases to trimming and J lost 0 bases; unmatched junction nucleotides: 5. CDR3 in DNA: TGTGCCATCAGTCCAGGGGGCCCTACTAACTATGGCTACACCTTC. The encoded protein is CAISPGGPTNYGYTF.

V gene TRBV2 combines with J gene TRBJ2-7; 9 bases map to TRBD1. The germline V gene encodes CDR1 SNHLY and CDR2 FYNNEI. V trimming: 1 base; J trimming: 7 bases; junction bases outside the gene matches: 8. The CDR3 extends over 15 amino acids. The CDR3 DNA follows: TGTGCCAGCAGTGAAGACAGGGGGCGTTTCGGTGAGCAGTACTTC. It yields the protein CASSEDRGRFGEQYF.

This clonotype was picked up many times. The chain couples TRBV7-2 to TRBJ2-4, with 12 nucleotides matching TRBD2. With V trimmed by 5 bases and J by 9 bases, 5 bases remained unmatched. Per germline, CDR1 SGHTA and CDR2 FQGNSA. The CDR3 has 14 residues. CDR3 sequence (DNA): TGTGCCAGCAGCCTGACTAGCGGGAGACGCATTCAGTACTTC. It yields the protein CASSLTSGRRIQYF.

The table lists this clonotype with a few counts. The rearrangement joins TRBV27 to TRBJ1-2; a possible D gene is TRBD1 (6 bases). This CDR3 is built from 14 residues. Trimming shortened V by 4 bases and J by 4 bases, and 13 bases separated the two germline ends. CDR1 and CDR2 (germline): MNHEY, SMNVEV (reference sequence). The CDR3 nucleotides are TGTGCCAGCAGTTCCAAGACAGGTTTCTATGGCTACACCTTC. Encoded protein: CASSSKTGFYGYTF.

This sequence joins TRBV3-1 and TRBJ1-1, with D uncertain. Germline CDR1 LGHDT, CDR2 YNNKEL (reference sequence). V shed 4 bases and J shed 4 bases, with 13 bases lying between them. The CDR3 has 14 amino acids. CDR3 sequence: CASSPTLEVTEAFF. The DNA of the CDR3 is TGTGCCAGCAGCCCCACCTTGGAAGTCACTGAAGCTTTCTTT.

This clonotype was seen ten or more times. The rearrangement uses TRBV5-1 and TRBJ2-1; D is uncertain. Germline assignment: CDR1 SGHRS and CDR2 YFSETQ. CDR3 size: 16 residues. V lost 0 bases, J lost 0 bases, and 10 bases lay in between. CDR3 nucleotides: TGCGCCAGCAGCTTGGGTGATAACCCCTCCTACAATGAGCAGTTCTTC. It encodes CASSLGDNPSYNEQFF.

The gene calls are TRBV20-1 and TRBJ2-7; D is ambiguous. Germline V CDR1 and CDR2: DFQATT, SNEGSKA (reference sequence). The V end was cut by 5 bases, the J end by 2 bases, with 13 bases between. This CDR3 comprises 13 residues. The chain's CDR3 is CSAGNPGTYEQYF. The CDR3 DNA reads TGCAGTGCTGGAAATCCAGGAACCTACGAGCAGTACTTC.

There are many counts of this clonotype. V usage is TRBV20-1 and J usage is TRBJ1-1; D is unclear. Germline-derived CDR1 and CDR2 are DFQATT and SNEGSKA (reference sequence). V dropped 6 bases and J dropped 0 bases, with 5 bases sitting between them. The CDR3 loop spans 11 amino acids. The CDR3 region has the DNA TGCAGTGCCCTTATGAACACTGAAGCTTTCTTT. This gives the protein CSALMNTEAFF.